This T cell receptor (beta chain) came from a study of cytomegalovirus exposure and HLA in healthy donors. PCR amplification relied on 60 Vbeta primers (plus 13 Jbeta primers). Libraries were prepared by immunoSEQ multiplex PCR; TCRdb keeps only in-frame clonotypes and omits some of them. The sample consists of about 160,000 clones, roughly 80% of them appearing once. V lost 8 bases, J lost 9 bases, and 13 bases stayed unmatched. CDR3 size: 15 residues. Germline CDR1 reads MNHEY; CDR2 reads SVGAGI. The clonotype was recovered from a man between 25 and 39 years old in good health and CMV-seronegative. The rearrangement links TRBV6-5 to TRBJ2-7; 13 bases line up with TRBD2. The sequencing sample was made of PBMCs. The CDR3 DNA sequence: TGTGCCAGCCGGACTGGGACTAGCGGGATAGGAGCGCAGTACTTC. This encodes CASRTGTSGIGAQYF.